This T cell receptor (beta chain) originates from a study of beta chain features in type 1 diabetes. CDR1 is MDHEN and CDR2 is SYDVKM in the germline V gene. The V end lost 6 bases, the J end lost 3 bases, and 15 bases lay between the germline ends. The CDR3 is 15 amino acids. The whole isolated RNA underwent reverse transcription, so sequencing captured expressed TCRB transcripts. Samples of naive, central memory and regulatory T cells yielded a mean of about 3.5 million reads. The assay was immunoSEQ multiplex PCR, and TCRdb's table has in-frame clones only and misses some. In the table there are a few hundred thousand clones, roughly 17% of which are singletons. Study-wide findings and caveats: Among patients with Type 1 diabetes, TCRB CDR3s were moderately but significantly shorter in every one of the four CD4+ subsets.

In the case of this clone: No antigen is known for it.

This chain uses TRBV28 with TRBJ2-4; D possibly corresponds to TRBD2 (5 bases). The sequencing input was naive CD4+ T cells from blood. The receptor comes from a man aged 25-45 years with type 1 diabetes. The CDR3 loop reads CASRSEGSGKNIQYF. CDR3 bases: TGTGCCAGCAGGTCTGAGGGCTCGGGCAAAAACATTCAGTACTTC.